This T cell receptor (beta chain) was captured in a study of blood T cells in healthy people across ages. CDR1 and CDR2 (germline): MGHRA, YSYEKL. The CDR3 has 14 amino acids. V dropped 4 bases and J dropped 3 bases, with 13 bases sitting between them. This clonotype was picked up many times. A second PCR of about 6 to 12 cycles used a sample-barcoded 5' primer and a J-beta primer mix. TCRdb itself ran the 5' RACE reads through MiXCR, one entry per CDR3 protein. Found here are more than 1,400,000 distinct CDR3 sequences, approximately 42% of them singletons; the top ten hold 7.9%. The TCR originated in a woman between 18 and 30 years old in good health. The sample comprised blood. The chain recombines TRBV4-1 with TRBJ2-7; no firm D call. The CDR3 nucleotides are TGCGCCAGCAGCCCCCGCACTGGGAACTACGAGCAGTACTTC. It is translated as CASSPRTGNYEQYF.